These T cell receptor beta chains were read from a single sample in a study of Graves' ophthalmopathy and Graves' hyperthyroidism. Using its own MiXCR run on the multiplex PCR reads, TCRdb lists one record per CDR3 protein. The table shows around 1.1 million distinct CDR3 sequences, with roughly 35% occurring only once. Sequenced input: peripheral blood or thyroid tissue (not recorded which). The receptors shown here come from an adult man with Graves' hyperthyroidism. Each CDR3 is given without its conserved first and last residue.

J	V	CDR3
TRBJ2-7	TRBV14	ASSSTRQAYEQY
TRBJ2-7	TRBV9	ASSVGEREWEYEQY
TRBJ1-5	TRBV19	ASRGGVDGNQPQH
TRBJ2-7	TRBV7-3	ASSLSPGSSYEQY
TRBJ2-2	TRBV12-3/TRBV12-4	ASSSDRKELF
TRBJ1-6	TRBV3-1	ASSQVSTGANSPLH
TRBJ1-1	TRBV29-1	SVLGQGASEAF
TRBJ1-1	TRBV29-1	SVEAGRGMNTEAF
TRBJ1-3	TRBV6-5	ASRLDANSGNTIY
TRBJ1-1	TRBV7-9	ASSSFTHGQRSYTGSTEAF
TRBJ2-2	TRBV7-8	ALRQGPQGCANTGELF
TRBJ1-6	TRBV12-3/TRBV12-4	ASSVGGALGSPLH
TRBJ2-7	TRBV7-8	ASSLGSGPYEQY
TRBJ2-7	TRBV3-1	ASSQLSQGTYEQY
TRBJ1-4	TRBV2	ASSAGEGNEKLF
TRBJ1-1	TRBV7-8	ASSLLSGRAEAF
TRBJ1-2	TRBV12-3/TRBV12-4	ASNTATDYGYT
TRBJ1-5	TRBV6-6	ASSFPRGQGNQPQH
TRBJ1-6	TRBV9	ASSVGTGRTYNSPLH
TRBJ2-3	TRBV7-6	ASSRDSPSTDTQY
TRBJ1-5	TRBV6-1	ASSEKGGRSNQPQH
TRBJ1-6	TRBV5-1	ASSLDKIRWFSPLH
TRBJ2-5	TRBV5-8	ASSDQGQGGETQY
TRBJ1-3	TRBV14	ASSQLQSWGNTIY
TRBJ2-2	TRBV7-9	ASSLVPGLPTGELF
TRBJ1-2	TRBV25-1	ASSEWDRDGGRGYGYT
TRBJ2-5	TRBV19	ASSSMGSKETQY
TRBJ1-4	TRBV7-2	ASSPMGGSEKLF
TRBJ1-6	TRBV25-1	ASSLSTDHNSPLH
TRBJ2-7	TRBV19	ASSMETGAYEQY
TRBJ2-7	TRBV5-6	ASSNPPYEQY
TRBJ1-5	TRBV6-6	ASTKPYEGAPQPQH
TRBJ2-5	TRBV7-8	ASSSFWQETQY
TRBJ2-7	TRBV10-2	ASSESGGAYEQY
TRBJ1-2	TRBV5-1	ASSPGTKTYGYT
TRBJ2-5	TRBV9	ASSVTGGKETQY
TRBJ1-1	TRBV19	ASSLRWTANTEAF
TRBJ2-7	TRBV29-1	SVSDGYEQY
TRBJ1-2	TRBV20-1	SARGEGWTNYGYT
TRBJ2-2	TRBV4-1	ASSHTGTGGAGELF